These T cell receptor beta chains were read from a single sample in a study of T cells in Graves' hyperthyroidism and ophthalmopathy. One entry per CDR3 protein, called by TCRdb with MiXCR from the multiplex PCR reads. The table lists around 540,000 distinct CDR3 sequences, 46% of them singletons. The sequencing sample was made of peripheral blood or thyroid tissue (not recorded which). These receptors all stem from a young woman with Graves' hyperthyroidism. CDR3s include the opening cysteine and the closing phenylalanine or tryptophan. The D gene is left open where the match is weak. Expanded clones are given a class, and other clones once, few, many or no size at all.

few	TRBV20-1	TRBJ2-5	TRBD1	CSATPADREETQYF	TGCAGTGCAACCCCAGCGGACAGGGAAGAGACCCAGTACTTC
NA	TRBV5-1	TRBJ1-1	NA	CASSLEGAQGTEAFF	TGCGCCAGCAGCTTGGAAGGGGCGCAAGGCACTGAAGCTTTCTTT
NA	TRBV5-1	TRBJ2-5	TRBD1	CASSTGTDFGETQYF	TGCGCCAGCAGCACCGGGACAGATTTTGGGGAGACCCAGTACTTC
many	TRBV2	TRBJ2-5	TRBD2	CASRGGWGQETQYF	TGTGCCAGCAGGGGGGGGTGGGGCCAAGAGACCCAGTACTTC
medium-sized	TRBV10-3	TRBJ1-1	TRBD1	CAISTGQAVNTEAFF	TGTGCCATCAGTACGGGACAGGCCGTCAACACTGAAGCTTTCTTT
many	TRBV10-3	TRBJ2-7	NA	CAISESKYEQYF	TGTGCCATCAGTGAGTCCAAATACGAGCAGTACTTC
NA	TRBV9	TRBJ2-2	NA	CASSVEAGGGGRELFF	TGTGCCAGCAGCGTAGAAGCCGGTGGGGGCGGTCGGGAGCTGTTTTTT
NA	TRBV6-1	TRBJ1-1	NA	CASSEGNRNIEAFF	TGTGCCAGCAGTGAGGGGAACAGGAACATTGAAGCTTTCTTT
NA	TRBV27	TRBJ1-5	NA	CASGVYNQPQHF	TGTGCCAGCGGGGTTTACAATCAGCCCCAGCATTTT
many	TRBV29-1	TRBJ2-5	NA	CSGTPGLGETQYF	TGCAGCGGGACTCCGGGGCTAGGGGAGACCCAGTACTTC
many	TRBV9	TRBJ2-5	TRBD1	CASSRGTGALETQYF	TGTGCCAGCAGCCGAGGGACAGGGGCGTTGGAGACCCAGTACTTC
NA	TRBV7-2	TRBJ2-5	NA	CASNTRDKETQYF	TGTGCCAGCAATACCCGGGACAAAGAGACCCAGTACTTC
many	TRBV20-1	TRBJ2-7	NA	CSAPSTRQVFEQYF	TGCAGTGCTCCTTCTACCAGGCAGGTGTTCGAGCAGTACTTC
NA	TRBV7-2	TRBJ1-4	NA	CASSRQRDKLFF	TGTGCCAGCAGCCGTCAGAGGGATAAACTGTTTTTT
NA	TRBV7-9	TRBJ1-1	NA	CASSFLTGGGTEAFF	TGTGCCAGCAGCTTCCTCACCGGGGGGGGAACCGAAGCTTTCTTT
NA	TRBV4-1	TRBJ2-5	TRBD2	CASSQEELAGGPGQETQYF	TGCGCCAGCAGCCAAGAAGAACTAGCGGGAGGGCCAGGCCAAGAGACCCAGTACTTC
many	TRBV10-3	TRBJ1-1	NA	CAISERRTEAFF	TGTGCCATCAGTGAGAGGAGAACTGAAGCTTTCTTT
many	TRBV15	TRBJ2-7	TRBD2	CATSGTSGSEQYF	TGTGCCACCAGCGGGACTAGCGGATCCGAGCAGTACTTC
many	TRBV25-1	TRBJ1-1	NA	CASSEYYGQNTEAFF	TGTGCCAGCAGTGAATATTACGGGCAGAACACTGAAGCTTTCTTT
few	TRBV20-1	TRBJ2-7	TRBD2	CSASSLAVLYEQYF	TGCAGTGCTAGCTCCCTAGCGGTCCTCTACGAGCAGTACTTC
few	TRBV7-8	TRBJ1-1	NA	CASSPHMNTEAFF	TGTGCCAGCAGCCCTCACATGAACACTGAAGCTTTCTTT
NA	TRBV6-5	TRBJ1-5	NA	CASSYVGGQSQHF	TGTGCCAGCAGTTACGTCGGGGGGCAGTCCCAGCATTTT
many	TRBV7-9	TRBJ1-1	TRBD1	CASSNRDRGRGAFF	TGTGCCAGCAGCAACCGGGACAGGGGGCGAGGAGCTTTCTTT
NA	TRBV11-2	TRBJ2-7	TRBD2	CASSLDPQREREQYF	TGTGCCAGCAGCTTAGATCCTCAGCGGGAGAGGGAGCAGTACTTC
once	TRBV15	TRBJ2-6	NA	CATSSVEIRGSGANVLTF	TGTGCCACCAGCAGCGTTGAGATCAGGGGCTCTGGGGCCAACGTCCTGACTTTC
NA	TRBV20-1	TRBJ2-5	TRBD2	CSARPSGATETQYF	TGCAGTGCTAGACCTAGCGGGGCTACCGAGACCCAGTACTTC
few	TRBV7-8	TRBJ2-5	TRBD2	CASSLGVKREQETQYF	TGTGCCAGCAGCCTCGGGGTTAAGCGGGAGCAAGAGACCCAGTACTTC
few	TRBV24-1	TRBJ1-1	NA	CATSGQTNTEAFF	TGTGCCACCAGTGGACAGACGAACACTGAAGCTTTCTTT
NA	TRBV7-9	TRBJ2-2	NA	CASSLMSNTGELFF	TGTGCCAGCAGCTTAATGTCGAACACCGGGGAGCTGTTTTTT
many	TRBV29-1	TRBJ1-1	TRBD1	CSARGQLNTEAFF	TGCAGCGCCCGGGGACAGTTGAACACTGAAGCTTTCTTT
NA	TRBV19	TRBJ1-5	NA	CASSFGTWDQGPQHF	TGTGCCAGTAGTTTCGGGACTTGGGATCAGGGGCCCCAGCATTTT
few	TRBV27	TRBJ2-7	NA	CASSPGADSYEQYF	TGTGCCAGCAGTCCAGGGGCCGACTCCTACGAGCAGTACTTC
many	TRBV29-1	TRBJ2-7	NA	CSVEVATYEQYF	TGCAGCGTTGAAGTAGCCACCTACGAGCAGTACTTC
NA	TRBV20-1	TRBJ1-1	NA	CSARGQGGF	TGCAGTGCTAGAGGCCAAGGGGGCTTT
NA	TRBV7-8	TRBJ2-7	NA	CASSLGSRDEQYF	TGTGCCAGCAGCTTAGGATCCAGGGACGAGCAGTACTTC
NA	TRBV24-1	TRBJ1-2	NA	CATRASGGYTF	TGTGCCACCAGGGCCAGTGGTGGCTACACCTTC
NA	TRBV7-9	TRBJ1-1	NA	CASSLDGVGPEAFF	TGTGCCAGCAGCTTGGACGGGGTGGGCCCTGAAGCTTTCTTT
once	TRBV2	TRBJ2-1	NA	CASSDGTAQFF	TGTGCCAGCAGTGATGGGACCGCACAGTTCTTC
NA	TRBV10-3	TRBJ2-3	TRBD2	CAISELPAGATDTQYF	TGTGCCATCAGTGAGCTCCCAGCGGGGGCCACAGATACGCAGTATTTT
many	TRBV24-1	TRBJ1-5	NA	CATSDLRSGQPQHF	TGTGCCACCAGTGATTTGCGATCGGGTCAGCCCCAGCATTTT
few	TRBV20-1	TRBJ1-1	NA	CSARDQVNTEAFF	TGCAGTGCTAGAGACCAGGTGAACACTGAAGCTTTCTTT